These 7 T cell receptor beta chains originate from one sample sequenced in a study of blood T cell repertoires in COVID-19 (dated by TCRdb to 2020 to 2021). Library creation used the immunoSEQ multiplex PCR assay. The clones in this table, taken by TCRdb from immuneACCESS, are in-frame only. Not every clone is retained; where verified, under half of the shortfall comes from an unresolved V gene, and the cause of the rest is unknown. A total of about 190,000 clones appear in this sample, 76% of them only once. Jointly, the top ten make up around 16% of the sample. Material: PBMCs or T cells enriched from blood (not recorded which). These receptors originate from a woman aged 50 to 60 with acute COVID-19.

This clone has only a few counts. The chain couples TRBV19 to TRBJ2-2; 8 nucleotides match TRBD2. The ends lost 1 base at V and 6 bases at J; junction bases unmatched: 4. The germline gives CDR1 LNHDA, CDR2 SQIVND (reference sequence). The CDR3 is 15 amino acids. CDR3 protein: CASSIAGGRAGELFF. DNA of the CDR3: TGTGCCAGTAGTATAGCGGGGGGGCGCGCCGGGGAGCTGTTTTTT.

V gene TRBV7-8 combines with J gene TRBJ1-1; D remains unclear. CDR3 length: 11 amino acids. V was pared by 5 bases and J by 11 bases, with 12 bases between. The germline CDR1 and CDR2 sequences are SGHVS and FQNEAQ. The CDR3, as DNA: TGTGCCAGCAGCCCACAAACGAGGGCTTTCTTT. Residues: CASSPQTRAFF.

The rearrangement joins TRBV3-1 (or the pseudogene TRBV3-2) to TRBJ2-7, with 7 bases identical to TRBD1. J lost 4 bases, V lost 1 base, and 4 bases had no gene match. This CDR3 has 14 residues. CDR1 and CDR2 (germline): LGHDT, YNNKEL (reference sequence). The CDR3 protein is CASSQADRRYEQYV. CDR3 sequence (DNA): TGTGCCAGCAGCCAAGCGGACAGGCGATACGAGCAGTACGTC.

CDR3 protein: CASSEEQVMNTEAFF. The CDR3 DNA follows: TGTGCCAGCAGTGAAGAGCAGGTTATGAACACTGAAGCTTTCTTT. This rearrangement joins TRBV6-1 to TRBJ1-1; D is unclear. CDR3 length equals 15 residues. CDR1 is MNHNS, CDR2 SASEGT, per germline. Trimming cost V 1 base and J 0 bases, with 9 bases left between them.

V usage is TRBV19 and J usage is TRBJ1-2; D is possibly TRBD1 (5 bases). Per germline, CDR1 LNHDA and CDR2 SQIVND (reference sequence). Trimming shortened V by 2 bases and J by 6 bases, and 13 bases separated the two germline ends. The CDR3 contains 14 residues. The DNA of the CDR3 is TGTGCCAGTAGTATATCCCAGGGTACCGATGGCTACACCTTC. Translated: CASSISQGTDGYTF.

The CDR3 sequence: CASSVGGPTSTDTQYF. CDR3 coding DNA: TGTGCCAGCAGCGTTGGTGGGCCAACTAGCACAGATACGCAGTATTTT. This rearrangement joins TRBV9 to TRBJ2-3; D unclear. Trimming left V 2 bases short and J 0 bases short, with 13 bases between. The CDR3 consists of 16 residues. Germline CDR1 is SGDLS and CDR2 is YYNGEE.

This clone occurred a few times. The same CDR3 can be traced to other DNA sequences in this sample. V is TRBV7-3 and J is TRBJ2-2; 10 nucleotides agree with TRBD2. Trimming removed 5 bases from V and 4 bases from J; junction bases left unmatched: 1. Germline V gene lookup returns CDR1 SGHTA and CDR2 FQGTGA. The CDR3 runs to 14 residues. CDR3: CASSPSGGTGELFF. DNA for the CDR3: TGTGCCAGCAGCCCTAGCGGGGGCACCGGGGAGCTGTTTTTT.